The source of this T cell receptor (beta chain) is a study of CD8 T cells in Susac syndrome. The V end lost 1 base, the J end lost 3 bases, and 10 bases lay between the germline ends. CDR1 is DFQATT, CDR2 SNEGSKA, per germline (reference sequence). This CDR3 region has 13 residues. When the RNA was reverse transcribed, random hexamers were used with an input of roughly 0.5 to 1 ug. TCRdb processed the immunoSEQ multiplex PCR reads anew with MiXCR; each CDR3 protein has one entry. This sample yields 210,000 or so distinct CDR3 sequences, of which 80% to 95% are seen a single time; approximately 0.13% belongs to the top ten. The study used treatment-naive patients who had stable or active relapsing-remitting disease as multiple sclerosis controls.

This TCR came from a human donor with multiple sclerosis. Sequenced sample: CD8+ T cells from PBMCs. This rearrangement joins TRBV20-1 to TRBJ2-7; D is possibly TRBD2 (5 bases). In nucleotides, the CDR3 is TGCAGTGCTAGAGTTGAGGGAAACTACGAGCAGTACTTC. Translated: CSARVEGNYEQYF.